This is a list of T cell receptor beta chains from one sample in a study of T cell responses to AZD1222 COVID-19 vaccine. The table came from immunoSEQ multiplex PCR; TCRdb's copy has only in-frame clones and leaves some out. The sample shows tens of thousands of clones, more than 75% of them seen only once. Source: peripheral blood, taken on day 0 of MenACWY control vaccination. All receptors derive from an adult in good health. The CDR3 runs from the conserved cysteine through the conserved F or W. The D gene is left open where the match is weak. Only some rows state a clone size, as once, few, many or a class for expanded clones.

cdr3_aa cdr3_nt v_call d_call j_call clone_size
CASSSDRVGYTF TGTGCCAGCAGCTCGGACAGGGTTGGCTACACCTTC TRBV6-5 TRBD1 TRBJ1-2 .
CASSLGGTESSYEQYF TGTGCCAGCAGCTTAGGAGGGACAGAGAGCTCCTACGAGCAGTACTTC TRBV7-8 TRBD1 TRBJ2-7 .
CASSRAGIGSGELFF TGCGCCAGCAGCCGAGCCGGGATTGGTTCCGGGGAGCTGTTTTTT TRBV5-1 . TRBJ2-2 .
CASSLGYGAQHF TGTGCCAGCAGTCTAGGGTACGGGGCCCAGCATTTT TRBV28 . TRBJ1-5 .
CASSPGTFTDTQYF TGTGCCAGCTCACCAGGGACCTTCACAGATACGCAGTATTTT TRBV18 . TRBJ2-3 .
CASSPPSGWGSEQFF TGTGCCAGCTCACCACCTTCGGGTTGGGGTAGTGAGCAGTTCTTC TRBV18 . TRBJ2-1 once
CASSLDTGYPFF TGTGCCAGCAGCTTAGATACGGGGTATCCGTTTTTT TRBV11-2 . TRBJ1-4 .
CASSYPGHSYEQYF TGTGCCAGCAGTTACCCGGGACACTCCTACGAGCAGTACTTC TRBV28 . TRBJ2-7 few
CASSLSQGAPRLTGYTF TGTGCCAGCAGTTTGTCACAGGGGGCGCCACGTCTAACTGGCTACACCTTC TRBV28 TRBD1 TRBJ1-2 .
CASSPQDGNQPQHF TGTGCCAGCTCACCACAGGACGGCAATCAGCCCCAGCATTTT TRBV18 . TRBJ1-5 .
CASSFQGTEAFF TGTGCCAGCAGCTTTCAGGGAACTGAAGCTTTCTTT TRBV27 . TRBJ1-1 .
CASTRQGAPTLGGYTF TGTGCCAGCACCCGACAGGGGGCGCCCACATTGGGTGGCTACACCTTC TRBV2 TRBD1 TRBJ1-2 .
CASKSYTGGLNTEAFF TGTGCCAGCAAATCCTACACTGGCGGATTGAACACTGAAGCTTTCTTT TRBV28 . TRBJ1-1 .
CASRGVRVDNSPLHF TGTGCCAGCAGGGGGGTCAGGGTAGATAACTCACCCCTCCACTTT TRBV6-5 . TRBJ1-6 .
CASSMRETYNEQFF TGTGCCAGCAGCATGCGGGAAACCTACAATGAGCAGTTCTTC TRBV21-1 . TRBJ2-1 .
CASSYSTSGSPETQYF TGTGCCAGCAGTTACTCGACTAGCGGGAGCCCAGAGACCCAGTACTTC TRBV6-5 TRBD2 TRBJ2-5 .
CASSRDTGELFF TGTGCCAGCAGTCGGGACACCGGGGAGCTGTTTTTT TRBV28 . TRBJ2-2 .
CASADTFNEQFF TGTGCCAGTGCAGACACCTTCAATGAGCAGTTCTTC TRBV6-5 . TRBJ2-1 .
CATNSGGYNEKLFF TGTGCCACCAACTCCGGGGGGTATAATGAAAAACTGTTTTTT TRBV6-5 . TRBJ1-4 .
CASSYSSRGVYEQFF TGTGCCAGCAGTTACTCGTCTAGAGGGGTGTATGAGCAGTTCTTC TRBV6-5 . TRBJ2-1 .
CASTPGQGYYEQYF TGTGCCAGCACTCCGGGACAGGGGTACTACGAGCAGTACTTC TRBV6-6 TRBD1 TRBJ2-7 few
CASSENGQGASPLHF TGTGCCAGCAGTGAAAACGGACAGGGGGCATCGCCCCTCCACTTT TRBV6-1 TRBD1 TRBJ1-6 .
CASSLGSQETQYF TGTGCCAGCTCATTAGGGAGCCAAGAGACCCAGTACTTC TRBV18 . TRBJ2-5 few
CASSLSMSQPQHF TGTGCCAGCAGTTTATCTATGAGTCAGCCCCAGCATTTT TRBV28 . TRBJ1-5 once